This T cell receptor beta chain was captured by sequencing in a study of blood T cell repertoires in COVID-19. Assay: immunoSEQ multiplex PCR; the TCRdb copy retains only in-frame clones and omits some. The sample lists 150,000 or so clones; 79% were seen once. The CDR3 is 20 residues long. Unmatched junction bases numbered 17, after V lost 0 bases and J lost 7 bases. Per the germline V gene, CDR1 is SGDLS and CDR2 is YYNGEE. J is TRBJ2-1 and V is TRBV9, with 12 bases lining up with TRBD2. What was sequenced was peripheral blood. This clonotype was obtained from a woman in her fifties or sixties with COVID-19, enrolled during active disease. As DNA, the CDR3 is TGTGCCAGCAGCGTAGGATCGGGCGCTAGCGGGGGGGCCATCAGGAATGAGCAGTTCTTC. Amino acids: CASSVGSGASGGAIRNEQFF. Looking up the rest from reference TRBV9 and TRBJ2-1 gives the full variable domain: DSGVTQTPKHLITATGQRVTLRCSPRSGDLSVYWYQQSLDQGLQFLIQYYNGEERAKGNILERFSAQQFPDLHSELNLSSLELGDSALYFCASSVGSGASGGAIRNEQFFGPGTRLTVL.